What follows are 32 T cell receptor beta chains derived from one specimen sequenced in a study of cytomegalovirus exposure and HLA in healthy donors. In the PCR, 60 Vbeta and 13 Jbeta primers were used. Clones were sequenced by immunoSEQ multiplex PCR, and TCRdb holds only the in-frame ones, with some missing. Of around 190,000 clones in the sample, about 80% were seen once. Sequenced sample: PBMCs. These receptor sequences come from a man aged 30 to 45 in good health and CMV-seronegative.

This clone has just a few counts. The chain links TRBV6-4 to TRBJ2-3; 7 nucleotides line up with TRBD2. This CDR3 contains 15 residues. The ends lost 3 bases at V and 1 base at J; junction bases unmatched: 4. The V gene's germline CDR1 is MRHNA and CDR2 SNTAGT. DNA for the CDR3: TGTGCCAGCAGTGAGTGGGGGGGACGCACAGATACGCAGTATTTT. This gives the protein CASSEWGGRTDTQYF.

This chain uses TRBV6-5 with TRBJ2-3; tentative D call: TRBD2 (5 bases). The CDR3 consists of 14 residues. Per germline, CDR1 MNHEY and CDR2 SVGAGI. Trimming stripped 2 bases from V and 6 bases from J, with 12 bases between. As DNA, the CDR3 is TGTGCCAGCAGTTACGTGGGTTGGGAGGATACGCAGTATTTT. This encodes CASSYVGWEDTQYF.

The J gene is TRBJ2-7, the V gene TRBV7-9; no firm D call. The germline CDR1 and CDR2 sequences are SEHNR and FQNEAQ (reference sequence). This CDR3 spans 15 amino acids. V was trimmed by 0 bases and J by 3 bases, leaving 12 bases between them. The CDR3 bases are TGTGCCAGCAGCTTAGCGCCCACAGACAACTACGAGCAGTACTTC. Amino acid sequence: CASSLAPTDNYEQYF.

CDR3 amino acids: CASRGDTEAFF. CDR3 in DNA: TGTGCCAGTAGAGGGGACACTGAAGCTTTCTTT. The chain carries TRBV19 and TRBJ1-1, with TRBD1 as a possible D gene (5 bases). Trimming took off 6 bases at V and 3 bases at J, with 5 bases between the two ends. In germline, CDR1 is LNHDA, CDR2 SQIVND (reference sequence). This CDR3 contains 11 residues. The variable domain in full, completed from reference TRBV19 and TRBJ1-1, reads DGGITQSPKYLFRKEGQNVTLSCEQNLNHDAMYWYRQDPGQGLRLIYYSQIVNDFQKGDIAEGYSVSREKKESFPLTVTSAQKNPTAFYLCASRGDTEAFFGQGTRLTVV.

The V gene is TRBV7-3, the J gene TRBJ2-7; D may be TRBD2 (6 bases). CDR1 is SGHTA and CDR2 is FQGTGA in the germline V gene. The CDR3 covers 14 residues. Trimming took off 1 base at V and 7 bases at J, with 14 bases between the two ends. CDR3 sequence (DNA): TGTGCCAGCAGCTTAAACCCGGGAGCAAGGGAGCAGTACTTC. Residues: CASSLNPGAREQYF.

The chain recombines TRBV10-2 with TRBJ2-7, with a tentative D call TRBD1 (5 bases). From germline, CDR1 is WSHSY and CDR2 SAAADI. The CDR3 loop spans 13 amino acids. V lost 6 bases and J lost 4, with 13 bases in between. The CDR3 loop reads CASSLLTDYEQYF. The CDR3, as DNA: TGCGCCAGCAGCCTACTGACAGATTACGAGCAGTACTTC.

The rearrangement joins TRBV9 to TRBJ2-4; tentatively, D is TRBD2 (6 bases). Germline V lookup: CDR1 SGDLS, CDR2 YYNGEE. Trimming stripped 0 bases from V and 9 bases from J, with 13 bases between. CDR3 length: 14 amino acids. CDR3 sequence reads: CASSVAGEATIQYF. The CDR3 nucleotides read TGTGCCAGCAGCGTAGCGGGAGAGGCTACCATTCAGTACTTC.

V gene TRBV19 combines with J gene TRBJ1-1; D is ambiguous. The germline gives CDR1 LNHDA, CDR2 SQIVND (reference sequence). This CDR3 is built from 13 residues. V lost 7 bases to trimming and J lost 1 base, with 10 bases between them. The CDR3 loop reads CASTTLTNTEAFF. CDR3 bases: TGTGCCAGTACGACTTTGACGAACACTGAAGCTTTCTTT.

The rearrangement joins TRBV11-2 to TRBJ2-6, with D maybe TRBD1 (5 bases). Germline CDR1 is SGHAT and CDR2 is FQNNGV. The V gene lost 3 bases and the J gene lost 1 base, with 13 bases spanning the gap. This CDR3 comprises 17 residues. CDR3 in amino acids: CASSLAGKKSGANVLTF. In DNA, the CDR3 is TGTGCCAGCAGCTTGGCAGGGAAGAAATCTGGGGCCAACGTCCTGACTTTC.

The rearrangement uses TRBV4-1 and TRBJ1-1; D is ambiguous. The CDR3 length is 14 residues. V was cut by 7 bases and J by 3 bases, with 15 bases left in between. CDR1 MGHRA and CDR2 YSYEKL come from the germline V gene. The CDR3 here is CASTHSGNYTEAFF. CDR3 sequence (DNA): TGCGCCAGCACTCACTCCGGGAATTACACTGAAGCTTTCTTT.

Only a few counts were recorded for this clone. The V gene is TRBV6-1, the J gene TRBJ2-7; D is perhaps TRBD2 (6 bases). V shed 1 base and J shed 3 bases, with 13 bases lying between them. From germline, CDR1 is MNHNS and CDR2 SASEGT. This CDR3 region has 15 residues. The CDR3 here is CASSEVPGTVYEQYF. The CDR3 region has the DNA TGTGCCAGCAGTGAAGTGCCCGGGACTGTCTACGAGCAGTACTTC.

The chain uses TRBV28 and TRBJ1-6, with a possible D match to TRBD1 (6 bases). The CDR3 sequence is 14 residues long. V lost 3 bases and J 5 bases, leaving 8 bases between the germline ends. In germline, CDR1 is MDHEN, CDR2 SYDVKM. For the CDR3, the DNA is TGTGCCAGCAGTTTTACAGGGAATAATTCACCCCTCCACTTT. As protein: CASSFTGNNSPLHF. Based on the CDR3 plus reference TRBV28 and TRBJ1-6, the full variable domain is DVKVTQSSRYLVKRTGEKVFLECVQDMDHENMFWYRQDPGLGLRLIYFSYDVKMKEKGDIPEGYSVSREKKERFSLILESASTNQTSMYLCASSFTGNNSPLHFGNGTRLTVT.

Concerning this clone itself: The sample holds other DNA sequences that translate to the same CDR3. CDR3: CASSGHGGIYEQYF. CDR3 in DNA: TGTGCCAGCAGTGGACACGGGGGGATTTACGAGCAGTACTTC. The chain has TRBV28 and TRBJ2-7; 7 bases align to TRBD2. Trimming took 5 bases from V and 4 from J; bases not matched to a gene: 8. The CDR3 is made up of 14 amino acids. Looked up from germline, CDR1 is MDHEN and CDR2 is SYDVKM.

V is TRBV15 and J is TRBJ2-7; 9 nucleotides line up with TRBD2. Per germline, CDR1 LNHNV and CDR2 YYDKDF (reference sequence). The CDR3 spans 15 residues. Trimming cost V 4 bases and J 4 bases; bases outside gene matches: 8. CDR3 residues: CATSNTLAGSYEQYF. CDR3 DNA: TGTGCCACCAGCAACACTCTAGCGGGATCTTACGAGCAGTACTTC.

The chain recombines TRBV4-1 with TRBJ1-1; 8 bases fit TRBD1. The CDR3 is made up of 17 amino acids. V dropped 3 bases and J dropped 3; count of bases not matched to a gene: 12. Germline CDR1 MGHRA, CDR2 YSYEKL. The CDR3 spells CASSQARQGPRHTEAFF. CDR3 in DNA: TGCGCCAGCAGCCAGGCCCGACAGGGGCCAAGACACACTGAAGCTTTCTTT.

This chain links TRBV30 with TRBJ1-1; 7 bases match TRBD1. The germline CDR1 and CDR2 sequences are GTSNPN and SVGIG (reference sequence). Trimming took 8 bases from V and 5 from J; bases not matched to a gene: 14. The CDR3 consists of 14 residues. The CDR3 DNA reads as TGTGCCGCCTCGGCCGGGACAGAGACAACTGAAGCTTTCTTT. Translating it yields CAASAGTETTEAFF. The complete variable domain, with remaining parts taken from reference TRBV30 and TRBJ1-1, reads SQTIHQWPATLVQPVGSPLSLECTVEGTSNPNLYWYRQAAGRGLQLLFYSVGIGQISSEVPQNLSASRPQDRQFILSSKKLLLSDSGFYLCAASAGTETTEAFFGQGTRLTVV.

The chain has TRBV4-1 and TRBJ2-7; D gene ambiguous. Trimming cost V 1 base and J 0 bases, with 7 bases left between them. This CDR3 has 14 amino acids. The germline V gene has CDR1 MGHRA and CDR2 YSYEKL. The CDR3 loop is CASSQVSYSYEQYF. Written as DNA, the CDR3 is TGCGCCAGCAGCCAAGTTTCGTACTCCTACGAGCAGTACTTC.

This clone occurred a few times. This chain joins TRBV5-1 and TRBJ2-7, with TRBD1 as a possible D gene (7 bases). V was clipped by 0 bases and J by 0 bases, with 10 bases between them. Germline values: CDR1 SGHRS, CDR2 YFSETQ. There are 15 residues in the CDR3. CDR3 in DNA: TGCGCCAGCAGCTTGGCGCAGGGGGGCTCCTACGAGCAGTACTTC. This translates into CASSLAQGGSYEQYF.

The V and J genes are TRBV15 and TRBJ2-1, with 8 bases aligning to TRBD2. The trim removed 4 bases at V and 9 bases at J, leaving 8 bases unmatched. Germline lookup yields CDR1 LNHNV and CDR2 YYDKDF (reference sequence). This CDR3 has 14 amino acids. The CDR3 region has the DNA TGTGCCACCAGCACCCTTCTCGGGGGGGGTGAGCAGTTCTTC. Its translation is CATSTLLGGGEQFF. Looking up the rest from reference TRBV15 and TRBJ2-1 gives the full variable domain: DAMVIQNPRYQVTQFGKPVTLSCSQTLNHNVMYWYQQKSSQAPKLLFHYYDKDFNNEADTPDNFQSRRPNTSFCFLDIRSPGLGDTAMYLCATSTLLGGGEQFFGPGTRLTVL.

The chain combines TRBV29-1 with TRBJ2-2; 8 bases align to TRBD1. The trim removed 5 bases at V and 4 bases at J, leaving 3 bases unmatched. The CDR3 is 13 residues long. Germline lookup yields CDR1 SQVTM and CDR2 ANQGSEA. CDR3 bases: TGCAGCGTTCCCCAGGGGGCCACCGGGGAGCTGTTTTTT. Translated, it gives CSVPQGATGELFF.

The chain couples TRBV9 to TRBJ2-3, with D uncertain. Germline CDR1 is SGDLS and CDR2 is YYNGEE. The CDR3 extends over 12 amino acids. Trimming took off 4 bases at V and 2 bases at J, with 5 bases between the two ends. This CDR3 reads CASSTHTDTQYF. Here the CDR3 DNA reads TGTGCCAGCAGCACACACACAGATACGCAGTATTTT.

The gene calls are TRBV28 and TRBJ1-1, with 8 bases aligning to TRBD1. The V gene end was trimmed by 4 bases and the J gene end by 5 bases; junction bases not matched to a gene: 6. The CDR3 contains 14 residues. Germline V gene data show CDR1 as MDHEN and CDR2 as SYDVKM. The CDR3 is CASSSTGERTEAFF. The DNA for the CDR3 is TGTGCCAGCAGTTCGACAGGGGAAAGGACTGAAGCTTTCTTT.

The chain employs TRBV29-1 and TRBJ1-2; D perhaps matches TRBD1 (6 bases). The CDR3 has 16 residues. Looked up from germline, CDR1 is SQVTM and CDR2 is ANQGSEA. The V end was cut by 0 bases, the J end by 4 bases, with 18 bases between. The CDR3 nucleotides read TGCAGCGTTGAAGACAGAACAGGGATACGAAGCTATGGCTACACCTTC. It translates to CSVEDRTGIRSYGYTF.

The CDR3 coding sequence is TGTGCCAGCAGCTTAGATCAGGGGCGGAGTAGTGGCTACACCTTC. It encodes CASSLDQGRSSGYTF. The chain has TRBV7-2 and TRBJ1-2; possible D gene TRBD1, 6 bases. This CDR3 is 15 amino acids long. Germline assignment: CDR1 SGHTA and CDR2 FQGNSA. Trimming removed 1 base at V and 7 bases at J, with 16 bases between.

The J gene is TRBJ1-3, the V gene TRBV7-9; TRBD1 aligns across 7 bases. Unmatched junction bases numbered 1, after V lost 0 bases and J lost 2 bases. Germline loops: CDR1 SEHNR, CDR2 FQNEAQ (reference sequence). This CDR3 has 15 amino acids. Here the CDR3 DNA reads TGTGCCAGCAGCTTAGCACAGGGGACTGGAAACACCATATATTTT. Its protein product is CASSLAQGTGNTIYF.

This chain connects TRBV6-6 to TRBJ1-1; no clear D gene. The germline V gene encodes CDR1 MNHNY and CDR2 SVGAGI (reference sequence). V shed 5 bases and J shed 0 bases, with 7 bases lying between them. The CDR3 totals 13 residues. The CDR3 loop is CASSTTLNTEAFF. CDR3 nucleotide sequence: TGTGCCAGCAGTACCACACTGAACACTGAAGCTTTCTTT.

The V and J genes are TRBV28 and TRBJ2-7, with 9 positions matching TRBD1. The germline V gene encodes CDR1 MDHEN and CDR2 SYDVKM. The CDR3 consists of 14 residues. The J segment lost 5 bases and the V segment lost 6 bases, leaving 8 bases of the junction unmatched. The CDR3 DNA sequence: TGTGCCAGCAGCACCCGGGACAGGGCCCACGAGCAGTACTTC. Residues: CASSTRDRAHEQYF.

There are a few counts of this clone. The chain couples TRBV4-1 to TRBJ2-5, with 7 bases fitting TRBD1. The CDR3 spans 14 residues. The germline V gene encodes CDR1 MGHRA and CDR2 YSYEKL. V was pared by 1 base and J by 3 bases, with 2 bases of the junction left unmatched. The CDR3 reads CASSQATGKETQYF. In DNA form, the CDR3 reads TGCGCCAGCAGCCAAGCGACAGGGAAAGAGACCCAGTACTTC.

For the CDR3, the DNA is TGCGCCAGCAGCTTCCAGCGGGAAGCTATAAATGAGCAGTTCTTC. Translated, it gives CASSFQREAINEQFF. V and J are TRBV5-1 and TRBJ2-1, with 7 nucleotides matching TRBD2. Losses at the gene ends were 2 bases for V and 7 bases for J; bases not matched to a gene: 9. Germline loops: CDR1 SGHRS, CDR2 YFSETQ. CDR3 size: 15 residues.

The rearrangement links TRBV7-2 to TRBJ2-7; no clear D gene. This CDR3 region has 13 residues. V lost 2 bases, J lost 6 bases, and 11 bases lay in between. Germline V CDR1 and CDR2: SGHTA, FQGNSA. The CDR3 loop is CASSLPPVREQYF. The CDR3, as DNA: TGTGCCAGCAGCTTACCGCCCGTGCGCGAGCAGTACTTC. Using reference TRBV7-2 and TRBJ2-7 for the parts outside the CDR3, the full variable domain is GAGVSQSPSNKVTEKGKDVELRCDPISGHTALYWYRQSLGQGLEFLIYFQGNSAPDKSGLPSDRFSAERTGGSVSTLTIQRTQQEDSAVYLCASSLPPVREQYFGPGTRLTVT.

This chain connects TRBV6-4 to TRBJ1-1, with a tentative D call TRBD1 (5 bases). V was clipped by 7 bases and J by 5 bases, with 17 bases between them. The CDR3 is 14 residues long. The germline V gene has CDR1 MRHNA and CDR2 SNTAGT. CDR3 amino acids: CASIQQEPRTEAFF. The CDR3 DNA reads TGTGCCAGCATCCAACAGGAGCCCCGGACTGAAGCTTTCTTT.

This clone was observed a few times. The chain joins TRBV5-6 to TRBJ1-1, with D uncertain. The CDR3 extends over 14 amino acids. V shed 4 bases and J shed 0 bases, with 10 bases lying between them. Germline V lookup: CDR1 SGHDT, CDR2 YYEEEE. The CDR3 reads CASSQPRMNTEAFF. The CDR3 bases are TGTGCCAGCAGCCAACCTAGGATGAACACTGAAGCTTTCTTT.